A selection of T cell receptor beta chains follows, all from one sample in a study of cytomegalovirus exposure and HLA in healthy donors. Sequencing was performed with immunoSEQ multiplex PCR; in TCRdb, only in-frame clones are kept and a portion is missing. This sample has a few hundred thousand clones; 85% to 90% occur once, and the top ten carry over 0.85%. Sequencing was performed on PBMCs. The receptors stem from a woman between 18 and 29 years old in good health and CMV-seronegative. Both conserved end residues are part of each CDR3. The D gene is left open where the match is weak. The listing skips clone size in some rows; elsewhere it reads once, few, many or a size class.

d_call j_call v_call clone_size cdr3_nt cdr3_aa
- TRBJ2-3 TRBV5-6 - TGTGCCAGCAGATTTCGGCGGAGCACAGATACGCAGTATTTT CASRFRRSTDTQYF
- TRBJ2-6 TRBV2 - TGTGCCAGCGCACGTCGGACAGAGCCCGCTGGGGCCAACGTCCTGACTTTC CASARRTEPAGANVLTF
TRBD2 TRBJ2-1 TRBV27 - TGTGCCAGCAGTATATTTCCCGGGACTAGCGGCCCCAATGAGCAGTTCTTC CASSIFPGTSGPNEQFF
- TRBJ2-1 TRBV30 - TGTGCCTGGAGTGGGCCCATTAGAACAGCGGGTGAGCAGTTCTTC CAWSGPIRTAGEQFF
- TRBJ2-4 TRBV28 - TGTGCCAGCAGTTCCCTAGGAGTTAACATTCAGTACTTC CASSSLGVNIQYF
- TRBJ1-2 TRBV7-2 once TGTGCCAGCAGCTTAGCGGGCGGGGCTCCCGGCTACACCTTC CASSLAGGAPGYTF
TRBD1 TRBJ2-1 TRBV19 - TGTGCCAGTAGTATACGACAGGGGCCGTACAATGAGCAGTTCTTC CASSIRQGPYNEQFF
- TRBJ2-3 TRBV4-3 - TGCGCCAGCAGCCAAGGGGTTCGCGGCGCAGATACGCAGTATTTT CASSQGVRGADTQYF
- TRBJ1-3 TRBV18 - TGTGCCAGCTCACCAACGACGGGGGACACCATATATTTT CASSPTTGDTIYF
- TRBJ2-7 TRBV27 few TGTGCCAGCAGCAGATCGGGGGAGCAGTACTTC CASSRSGEQYF
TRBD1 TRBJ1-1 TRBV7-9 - TGTGCCAGCAGCATAGGACAGGTGAACACTGAAGCTTTCTTT CASSIGQVNTEAFF
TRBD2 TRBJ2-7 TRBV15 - TGTGCCACCAGCAGAGTGCTAGCGGGAGCCTCCTACGAGCAGTACTTC CATSRVLAGASYEQYF
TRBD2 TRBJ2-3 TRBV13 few TGTGCCAGCAGCTTAAGGACTAGCGGGGGAAGCACAGATACGCAGTATTTT CASSLRTSGGSTDTQYF
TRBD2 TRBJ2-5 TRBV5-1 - TGCGCCAGCAGCAAAGGACTAGTTGAGACCCAGTACTTC CASSKGLVETQYF
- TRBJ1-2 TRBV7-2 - TGTGCCAGCAGCTTAGCGTTCCAAGGAGGGGGCTACACCTTC CASSLAFQGGGYTF
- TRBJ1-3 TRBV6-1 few TGTGCCAGCAGGGGGTGGGAGGTTGGAAACACCATATATTTT CASRGWEVGNTIYF